This T cell receptor (beta chain) was documented in a study of chemoradiotherapy in HPV16-positive cancers. Germline V CDR1 and CDR2: SGHTA, FQGNSA. The V and J ends lost 4 bases and 10 bases respectively, with 22 bases between them. This CDR3 is 15 amino acids long. Using immunoSEQ multiplex PCR, the repertoire was profiled, and TCRdb retains in-frame clones only, with some absent. In the table there are some 16,000 clones, about four fifths of which are singletons. Specimen collection occurred from a patient who underwent chemoradiotherapy. The chain recombines TRBV7-2 with TRBJ1-2, with a weak D call TRBD1 (6 bases). This receptor was identified in a human donor with HPV-associated anogenital cancer. CDR3 sequence reads: CASSSQGGLRGDYTF. CDR3 DNA sequence: TGTGCCAGCAGCTCACAAGGGGGACTAAGGGGAGACTACACCTTC.